Following are 9 T cell receptor beta chains from one sample sequenced in a study of identical twins. TCRdb passed the 5' RACE reads through MiXCR, listing each CDR3 protein once. The sample carries some 97,000 distinct CDR3 sequences, about 6% recorded once. The source material was memory T cells sorted from blood. Every receptor here comes from a woman aged 45-65 years in good health.

This clonotype was picked up a small number of times. The chain combines TRBV11-2 with TRBJ2-1; TRBD2 matches at 13 bases. Germline V gene sequence: CDR1 SGHAT, CDR2 FQNNGV. This CDR3 is 15 amino acids long. The V and J ends lost 4 bases and 6 bases, in that order; junction bases with no gene match: 3. CDR3 bases: TGTGCCAGCAGCTGGACTAGCGGGAGTGGCAATGAGCAGTTCTTC. It codes for CASSWTSGSGNEQFF.

This clonotype was detected ten times or more. The CDR3, as DNA: TGCAGTGCAACTTCTCTGGGAACGCAGTATTTT. Protein sequence: CSATSLGTQYF. The J gene is TRBJ2-3, the V gene TRBV20-1; D gene uncertain. Trimming removed 6 bases at V and 9 bases at J, with 13 bases between. The germline V gene encodes CDR1 DFQATT and CDR2 SNEGSKA (reference sequence). This CDR3 comprises 11 residues.

This clonotype was seen many times. This chain links TRBV6-1 with TRBJ2-3; TRBD2 matches at 8 bases. The CDR3 loop spans 15 amino acids. With 7 bases clipped from V and 6 bases from J, the junction kept 12 bases outside the gene matches. CDR1 is MNHNS and CDR2 is SASEGT in the germline V gene. The chain's CDR3 is CASIPGLGGLDTQYF. CDR3 in DNA: TGTGCCAGCATCCCGGGACTAGGTGGTCTCGATACGCAGTATTTT.

This clonotype was detected many times. V usage is TRBV2 and J usage is TRBJ1-5; the D gene is possibly TRBD1 (5 bases). Germline-derived CDR1 and CDR2 are SNHLY and FYNNEI. The CDR3 runs to 15 residues. Trimming shortened V by 1 base and J by 1 base, and 8 bases separated the two germline ends. CDR3 sequence reads: CASSEGTQSNQPQHF. Here the CDR3 DNA reads TGTGCCAGCAGTGAAGGGACACAGAGCAATCAGCCCCAGCATTTT.

V and J are TRBV6-1 and TRBJ2-1; a possible D gene is TRBD1 (6 bases). The CDR3 has 15 residues. The germline V gene has CDR1 MNHNS and CDR2 SASEGT. Trimming left V 2 bases short and J 4 bases short, with 12 bases between. The DNA for the CDR3 is TGTGCCAGCAGTGAATGGGGGCAGGTATACAATGAGCAGTTCTTC. Its translation is CASSEWGQVYNEQFF.

The sample holds a few counts of this clonotype. The CDR3 DNA sequence: TGTGCCAGCAGCCGAGGGGGGGGGCAGCAAGAGACCCAGTACTTC. Protein sequence: CASSRGGGQQETQYF. The V call is TRBV11-3, the J call TRBJ2-5; a possible D gene is TRBD2 (7 bases). The CDR3 extends over 15 amino acids. The V end was cut by 5 bases, the J end by 2 bases, with 15 bases between. Germline V gives CDR1 SGHNT, CDR2 YENEEA.

The chain recombines TRBV5-4 with TRBJ1-2; D call uncertain. From germline, CDR1 is SGHNT and CDR2 YYREEE (reference sequence). The CDR3 is 13 residues long. Trimming pared 6 bases from V and 9 bases from J, leaving 18 bases between. The CDR3 sequence is CASKLRSVASYTF. The CDR3 DNA sequence: TGTGCCAGCAAGCTTCGATCGGTCGCAAGCTACACCTTC. Supplemented by reference TRBV5-4 and TRBJ1-2, the full variable domain reads ETGVTQSPTHLIKTRGQQVTLRCSSQSGHNTVSWYQQALGQGPQFIFQYYREEENGRGNFPPRFSGLQFPNYSSELNVNALELDDSALYLCASKLRSVASYTFGSGTRLTVV.

This clonotype was counted at least ten times. The CDR3 loop reads CASSLVSGSTDTQYF. For the CDR3, the DNA is TGCGCCAGCAGCTTGGTTTCCGGGAGCACAGATACGCAGTATTTT. The chain employs TRBV5-1 and TRBJ2-3, with D hard to call. There are 15 residues in the CDR3. Looked up from germline, CDR1 is SGHRS and CDR2 is YFSETQ. Trimming pared 0 bases from V and 0 bases from J, leaving 8 bases between.

This clonotype occurred many times. The chain carries TRBV12-3 or TRBV12-4 and TRBJ1-1, with D maybe TRBD1 (6 bases). Trimming took 5 bases from V and 4 from J, leaving 14 bases between them. This CDR3 is 14 amino acids long. The CDR3 nucleotides are TGTGCCAGCAGTCTTACCCGGGGGGCCACTGAAGCTTTCTTT. This sequence encodes CASSLTRGATEAFF.